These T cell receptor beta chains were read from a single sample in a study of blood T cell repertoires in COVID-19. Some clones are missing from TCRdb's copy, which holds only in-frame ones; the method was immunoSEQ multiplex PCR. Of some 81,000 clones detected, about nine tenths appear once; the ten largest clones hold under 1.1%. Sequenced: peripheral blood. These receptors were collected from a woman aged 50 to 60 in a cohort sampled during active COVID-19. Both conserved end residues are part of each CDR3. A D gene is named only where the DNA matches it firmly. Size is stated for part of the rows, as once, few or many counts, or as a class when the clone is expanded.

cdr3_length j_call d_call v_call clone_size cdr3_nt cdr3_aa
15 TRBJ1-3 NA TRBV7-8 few TGTGCCAGCAGCTTTTATCAGGGATCTGGAAACACCATATATTTT CASSFYQGSGNTIYF
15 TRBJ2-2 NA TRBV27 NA TGTGCCAGCAGTTCCGGGCCTAGCTGGGCCGGGGAGCTGTTTTTT CASSSGPSWAGELFF
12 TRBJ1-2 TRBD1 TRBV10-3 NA TGTGCCATCAGTGACAAGGGGGCTGGCTACACCTTC CAISDKGAGYTF
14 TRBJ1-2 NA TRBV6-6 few TGTGCCAGCAGTTACATGGGACACCTTTATGGCTACACCTTC CASSYMGHLYGYTF
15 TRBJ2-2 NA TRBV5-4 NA TGTGCCACCAACTCGGGGACTTCGAACACCGGGGAGCTGTTTTTT CATNSGTSNTGELFF
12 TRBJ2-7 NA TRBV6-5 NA TGTGCCAGCACTTCAGAGGGCTACGAGCAGTACTTC CASTSEGYEQYF
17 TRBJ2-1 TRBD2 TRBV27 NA TGTGCCAGCAGTTTGATTAGCGGGAGCGGGTCCTACAATGAGCAGTTCTTC CASSLISGSGSYNEQFF
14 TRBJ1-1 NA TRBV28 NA TGTGCCAGCATCACCTTCAGCGGAGGGACTGAAGCTTTCTTT CASITFSGGTEAFF
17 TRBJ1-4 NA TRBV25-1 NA TGTGCCAGCACCGAATCCCATCGGGTACAGGGAAATGAAAAACTGTTTTTT CASTESHRVQGNEKLFF
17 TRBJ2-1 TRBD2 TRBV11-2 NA TGTGCCAGCAGCTACCCTAGCCGGGGACTAGCCCAATATGAGCAGTTCTTC CASSYPSRGLAQYEQFF
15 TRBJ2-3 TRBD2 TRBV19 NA TGTGCCAGTAGTCGGACTAGCGGAGGCACAGATACGCAGTATTTT CASSRTSGGTDTQYF
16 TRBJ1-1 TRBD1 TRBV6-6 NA TGTGCCAGCAGTTACTCGCCGACAGGGCAGGACACTGAAGCTTTCTTT CASSYSPTGQDTEAFF
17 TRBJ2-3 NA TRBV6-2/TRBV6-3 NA TGTGCCAGCAGTTACCGCCCTCCTAGCAGGAGCACAGATACGCAGTATTTT CASSYRPPSRSTDTQYF
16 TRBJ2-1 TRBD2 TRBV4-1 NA TGCGCCAGCAGCCGAGTCGGGAGGACCCACTACAATGAGCAGTTCTTC CASSRVGRTHYNEQFF
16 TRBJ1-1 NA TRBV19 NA TGTGCCAGTAGTATAGAAGTCCTGGCAGGGAGGGCTGAAGCTTTCTTT CASSIEVLAGRAEAFF
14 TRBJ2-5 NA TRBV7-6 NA TGTGCCAGCAGCCTCACAGGGAGCAGGGAGACCCAGTACTTC CASSLTGSRETQYF
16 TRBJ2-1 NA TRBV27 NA TGTGCCAGCAGTTTAGGGGCGGGGACTCGATACAATGAGCAGTTCTTC CASSLGAGTRYNEQFF
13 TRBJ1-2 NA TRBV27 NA TGTGCCAGCACCTCCAGGGGAGCTTATGGCTACACCTTC CASTSRGAYGYTF
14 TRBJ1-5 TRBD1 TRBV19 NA TGTGCCAGTAGTTTGGGACAGGGAAATCAGCCCCAGCATTTT CASSLGQGNQPQHF
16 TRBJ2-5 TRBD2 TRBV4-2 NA TGTGCCAGCAGCCAAGGGGGGAGGGAGTACACAGAGACCCAGTACTTC CASSQGGREYTETQYF
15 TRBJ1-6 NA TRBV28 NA TGTGCCAGCAGTCCCCCGGGACTTTATAATTCACCCCTCCACTTT CASSPPGLYNSPLHF
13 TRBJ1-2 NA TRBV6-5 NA TGTGCCAGCAGTTACTCAGGGACATATGGCTACACCTTC CASSYSGTYGYTF
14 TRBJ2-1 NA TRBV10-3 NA TGTGCCATCAGTGAAACTAGCTCCTACAATGAGCAGTTCTTC CAISETSSYNEQFF
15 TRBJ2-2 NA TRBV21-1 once TGTGCCAGCACCCCCGTCCCGGGTTGCACCGGGGAGCTGTTTTTT CASTPVPGCTGELFF
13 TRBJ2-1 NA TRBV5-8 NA TGTGCCAGCAGCCTGGGGGCCCACAATGAGCAGTTCTTC CASSLGAHNEQFF
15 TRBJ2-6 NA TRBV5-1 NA TGCGCCAGCAGCTCAGCCGGGACTGGGGCCAACGTCCTGACTTTC CASSSAGTGANVLTF
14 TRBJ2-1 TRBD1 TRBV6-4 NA TGTGCTCACCCCCGGGACAGGGGTAACAATGAGCAGTTCTTC CAHPRDRGNNEQFF
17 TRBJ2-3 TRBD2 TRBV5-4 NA TGTGCCAGCAGCTTGATGAGCGGGAGCCAGGACACAGATACGCAGTATTTT CASSLMSGSQDTDTQYF
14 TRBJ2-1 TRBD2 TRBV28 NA TGTGCCAGCAGTGATAGCGGGAGGATCCGTGAGCAGTTCTTC CASSDSGRIREQFF
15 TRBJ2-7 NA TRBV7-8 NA TGTGCCAGCAGCTTAGCGGGAGTGGGGACCTACGAGCAGTACTTC CASSLAGVGTYEQYF
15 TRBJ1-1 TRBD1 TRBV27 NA TGTGCCAGCAGTCTGGGACAGGGATGGAACACTGAAGCTTTCTTT CASSLGQGWNTEAFF
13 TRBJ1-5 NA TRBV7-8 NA TGTGCCAGCAGCTTGAGTTCGGTTCAGCCCCAGCATTTT CASSLSSVQPQHF
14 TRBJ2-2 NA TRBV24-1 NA TGTGCCACCAGCCTCGGACATTACACCGGGGAGCTGTTTTTT CATSLGHYTGELFF
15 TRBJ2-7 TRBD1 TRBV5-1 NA TGCGCCAGCAGCTTGGGACAGGGAGCCTCGTACGAGCAGTACTTC CASSLGQGASYEQYF
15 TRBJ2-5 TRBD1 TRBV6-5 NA TGTGCCAGCAGTTACTCGGGACAGAGGTTAGAGACCCAGTACTTC CASSYSGQRLETQYF
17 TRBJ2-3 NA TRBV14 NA TGTGCCAGCAGCCAGATGCCCGGGTGGCTCAGCACAGATACGCAGTATTTT CASSQMPGWLSTDTQYF
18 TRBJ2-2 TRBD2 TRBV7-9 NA TGTGCCAGCCAAGCGCTACCGGGACTAGCAGTGAACACCGGGGAGCTGTTTTTT CASQALPGLAVNTGELFF
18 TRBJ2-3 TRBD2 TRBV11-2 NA TGTGCCAGCAGCTTAGTGGGACTAGCGGCAGGCGGGACAGATACGCAGTATTTT CASSLVGLAAGGTDTQYF
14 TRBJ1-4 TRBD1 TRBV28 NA TGTGCCAGCAGTCTGGACAGGGTGAACGAAAAACTGTTTTTT CASSLDRVNEKLFF